The 7 T cell receptor beta chains below come from one sample, sequenced in a study of blood T cells in healthy people across ages. With a J-beta primer mix and a sample-barcoded 5' primer, a second PCR ran about 7 to 12 cycles. TCRdb re-analysed the 5' RACE reads in MiXCR, keeping a single row per CDR3 protein. The sample consists of more than 800,000 distinct CDR3 sequences, over 35% of them appearing once. Sample: blood. The receptors stem from a woman aged 55-70 years in good health.

This clonotype was seen a handful of times. The V and J genes are TRBV15 and TRBJ2-7, with 7 bases identical to TRBD1. The CDR3 sequence is 15 residues long. V gave up 1 base and J gave up 2 bases; unmatched junction bases: 5. Germline V gene data show CDR1 as LNHNV and CDR2 as YYDKDF (reference sequence). The CDR3 is CATSRGAQGAYEQYF. The CDR3, as DNA: TGTGCCACCAGCAGAGGCGCGCAGGGGGCCTACGAGCAGTACTTC.

DNA for the CDR3: TGTGCCAGCAGCGTTTCAACCGCGGGGGAGACCCAGTACTTC. Translated: CASSVSTAGETQYF. The chain has TRBV9 and TRBJ2-5; TRBD2 might be the D (6 bases). Trimming took 2 bases from V and 5 from J, leaving 13 bases between them. The CDR3 is 14 residues long. Germline values: CDR1 SGDLS, CDR2 YYNGEE.

The chain employs TRBV15 and TRBJ2-6, with 11 bases aligning to TRBD2. V was clipped by 0 bases and J by 1 base; unmatched bases: 14. CDR3 length: 22 residues. Looked up from germline, CDR1 is LNHNV and CDR2 is YYDKDF (reference sequence). The CDR3 bases are TGTGCCACCAGCAGAGATATTGGTAGCGGGAGGGCCCTACGATCTGGGGCCAACGTCCTGACTTTC. It specifies CATSRDIGSGRALRSGANVLTF.

This chain links TRBV5-1 with TRBJ2-3; the D gene is possibly TRBD1 (5 bases). The CDR3 sequence is 13 residues long. V lost 10 bases and J lost 1, with 13 bases in between. CDR1 and CDR2 from the germline V gene are SGHRS and YFSETQ. CDR3 region: CASLGVGTDTQYF. The DNA for the CDR3 is TGCGCCTCCTTAGGGGTCGGCACAGATACGCAGTATTTT.

On this clonotype itself: Just one base apart from a much larger clone, this may be a read error. The genes are TRBV28 and TRBJ2-2; no definite D call. CDR1 MDHEN and CDR2 SYDVKM come from the germline V gene. V dropped 6 bases and J dropped 2 bases, with 4 bases sitting between them. CDR3 size: 12 residues. In DNA, the CDR3 is TGTGCCAGCAGGTCCAACACCGGGGAGCTGTTTTTT. It yields the protein CASRSNTGELFF.

J is TRBJ2-4 and V is TRBV6-1, with unresolved D. V was clipped by 7 bases and J by 5 bases, with 12 bases between them. CDR3 length: 13 residues. CDR1 and CDR2 (germline): MNHNS, SASEGT. Here the CDR3 reads CASTQTLENIQYF. CDR3 nucleotide sequence: TGTGCCAGCACCCAGACTCTGGAAAACATTCAGTACTTC.

The V call is TRBV29-1, the J call TRBJ1-1, with TRBD1 as a possible D gene (5 bases). In germline, CDR1 is SQVTM, CDR2 ANQGSEA. This CDR3 contains 11 residues. Deletions cut 4 bases from V and 6 bases from J, with 9 bases between. The CDR3 sequence is CSVGEGAEAFF. As DNA, the CDR3 is TGCAGCGTTGGCGAAGGGGCTGAAGCTTTCTTT.